This T cell receptor (beta chain) appears in the sequencing data of a study of cytomegalovirus exposure and HLA in healthy donors. Study-level background: An earlier analysis identified 117 million unique TCR beta sequences in 150 million to 200 million T cells. Roughly 80 million unique TCRs from HLA-typed donors made up an early data release.

The PCR employed 60 Vbeta primers together with 13 Jbeta primers. Clones were read by immunoSEQ multiplex PCR, and TCRdb kept only the in-frame ones, dropping some. The data show 90,000 to 130,000 clones, roughly 85% seen once. The CDR3 consists of 15 residues. V gave up 5 bases and J gave up 1 base; unmatched junction bases: 3. The V gene's germline CDR1 is MNHEY and CDR2 SMNVEV (reference sequence). Only one count was recorded for this clone. What it binds is not known. Study results and caveats: It was likely that a cluster of highly shared sequence variants was a sequencing artifact. The later analysis indicated that the majority of CMV-associated TCR beta chains appeared HLA-restricted.

The TCR was taken from a man aged 25 to 45 in good health and CMV-seropositive. The rearrangement uses TRBV27 and TRBJ2-1; TRBD2 agrees at 9 bases. The sample consisted of PBMCs. The CDR3 DNA sequence: TGTGCCAGCAGTAGCGGGGGGCCTTCCTACAATGAGCAGTTCTTC. Amino acids: CASSSGGPSYNEQFF.